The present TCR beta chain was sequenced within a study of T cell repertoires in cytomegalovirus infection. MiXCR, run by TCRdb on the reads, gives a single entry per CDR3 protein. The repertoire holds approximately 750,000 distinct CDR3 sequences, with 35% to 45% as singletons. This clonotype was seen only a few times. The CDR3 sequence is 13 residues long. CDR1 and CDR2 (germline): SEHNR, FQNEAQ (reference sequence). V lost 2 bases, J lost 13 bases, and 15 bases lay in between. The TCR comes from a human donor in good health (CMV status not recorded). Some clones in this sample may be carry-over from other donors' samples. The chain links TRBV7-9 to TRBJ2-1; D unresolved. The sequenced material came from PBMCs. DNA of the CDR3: TGTGCCAGCAGCTTAAGCGACCCACCCCCCCAGTTCTTC. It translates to CASSLSDPPPQFF.